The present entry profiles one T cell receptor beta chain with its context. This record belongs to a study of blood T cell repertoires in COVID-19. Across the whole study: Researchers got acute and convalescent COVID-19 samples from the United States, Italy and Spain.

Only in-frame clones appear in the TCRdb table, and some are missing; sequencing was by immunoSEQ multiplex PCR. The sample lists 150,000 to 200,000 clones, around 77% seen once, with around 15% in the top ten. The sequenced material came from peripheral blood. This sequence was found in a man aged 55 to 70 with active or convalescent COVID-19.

The CDR3 nucleotides read TGTGCCACCAGTGAGAAACAGGGGTCCCAAGAGACCCAGTACTTC. This codes for CATSEKQGSQETQYF. V and J are TRBV24-1 and TRBJ2-5; 7 bases are a match to TRBD1. Germline V gives CDR1 KGHDR, CDR2 SFDVKD. This CDR3 region has 15 residues. The V gene end was trimmed by 4 bases and the J gene end by 1 base; junction bases not matched to a gene: 5.